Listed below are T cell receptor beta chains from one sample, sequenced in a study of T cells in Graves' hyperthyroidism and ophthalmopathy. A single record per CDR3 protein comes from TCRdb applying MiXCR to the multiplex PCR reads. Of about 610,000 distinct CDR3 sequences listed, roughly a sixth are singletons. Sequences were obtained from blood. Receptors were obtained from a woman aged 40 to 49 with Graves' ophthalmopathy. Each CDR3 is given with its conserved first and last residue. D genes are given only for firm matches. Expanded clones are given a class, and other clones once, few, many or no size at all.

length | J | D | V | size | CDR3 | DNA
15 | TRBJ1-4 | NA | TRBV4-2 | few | CASSHKSGWNEKLFF | TGTGCCAGCAGCCACAAATCCGGTTGGAATGAAAAACTGTTTTTT
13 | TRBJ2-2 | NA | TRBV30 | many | CAWSVTNTGELFF | TGTGCCTGGAGTGTCACGAACACCGGGGAGCTGTTTTTT
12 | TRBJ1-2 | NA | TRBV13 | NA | CASRGMGFGYTF | TGTGCCAGCAGGGGCATGGGGTTTGGCTACACCTTC
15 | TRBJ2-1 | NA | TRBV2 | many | CASSPERGAYNEQFF | TGTGCCAGCAGCCCCGAAAGGGGAGCCTACAATGAGCAGTTCTTC
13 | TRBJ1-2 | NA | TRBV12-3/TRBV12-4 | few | CASSDQEGYGYTF | TGTGCCAGCAGTGACCAAGAGGGTTATGGCTACACCTTC
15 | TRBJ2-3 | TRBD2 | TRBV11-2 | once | CASSSAPRGADTQYF | TGTGCCAGCAGTTCAGCCCCCCGGGGGGCAGATACGCAGTATTTT
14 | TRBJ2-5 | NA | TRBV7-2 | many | CASSLQGIGETQYF | TGTGCCAGCAGCCTTCAGGGGATCGGGGAGACCCAGTACTTC
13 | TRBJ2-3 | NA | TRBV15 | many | CATSRDKGDTQYF | TGTGCCACCAGCAGAGATAAGGGAGATACGCAGTATTTT
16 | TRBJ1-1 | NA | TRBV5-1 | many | CASSGGTVGRGTEAFF | TGCGCCAGCAGCGGGGGTACGGTAGGAAGGGGCACTGAAGCTTTCTTT
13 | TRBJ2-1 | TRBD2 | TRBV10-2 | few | CASRGAGGNEQFF | TGCGCCAGCAGGGGAGCGGGGGGAAATGAGCAGTTCTTC
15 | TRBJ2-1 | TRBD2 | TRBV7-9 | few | CASSEGGEENNEQFF | TGTGCCAGCAGCGAGGGAGGGGAGGAGAACAATGAGCAGTTCTTC
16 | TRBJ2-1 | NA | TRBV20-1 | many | CSATSFQGLRGYEQFF | TGCAGTGCTACATCCTTCCAAGGGCTACGCGGCTATGAGCAGTTCTTC
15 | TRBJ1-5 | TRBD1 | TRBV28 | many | CASRISGTVNQPQHF | TGTGCCAGCAGGATATCCGGGACAGTCAATCAGCCCCAGCATTTT
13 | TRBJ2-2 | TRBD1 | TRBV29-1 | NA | CSGRTGGTGELFF | TGCAGCGGACGGACAGGGGGAACCGGGGAGCTGTTTTTT
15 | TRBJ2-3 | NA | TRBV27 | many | CASCPGETSTDTQYF | TGTGCCAGCTGCCCGGGGGAGACTAGCACAGATACGCAGTATTTT
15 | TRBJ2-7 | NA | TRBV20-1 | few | CSASLGATSVAEQYF | TGCAGTGCTAGCCTGGGGGCTACTAGCGTGGCCGAGCAGTACTTC
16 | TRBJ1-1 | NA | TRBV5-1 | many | CASNGIFGQGSTEAFF | TGCGCCAGCAACGGGATATTCGGCCAGGGCAGCACTGAAGCTTTCTTT
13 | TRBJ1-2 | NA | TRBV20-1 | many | CSATVQGSYGYTF | TGCAGTGCCACCGTTCAGGGTTCCTATGGCTACACCTTC
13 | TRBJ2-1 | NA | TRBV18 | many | CASSPDVISEQFF | TGTGCCAGCTCACCCGACGTGATAAGTGAGCAGTTCTTC
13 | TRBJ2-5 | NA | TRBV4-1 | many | CASGGPLQETQYF | TGCGCCAGCGGGGGACCTCTCCAAGAGACCCAGTACTTC
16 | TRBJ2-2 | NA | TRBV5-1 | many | CASSSGTYANTGELFF | TGCGCCAGCAGCTCCGGGACATACGCGAACACCGGGGAGCTGTTTTTT
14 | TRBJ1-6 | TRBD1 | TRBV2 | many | CASSDNRGHSPLHF | TGTGCCAGCAGTGACAACAGGGGGCATTCACCCCTCCACTTT
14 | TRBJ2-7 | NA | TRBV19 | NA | CASSIGGSSYEQYF | TGTGCCAGTAGTATAGGAGGCAGCTCCTACGAGCAGTACTTC
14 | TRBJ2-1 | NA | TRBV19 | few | CASTLTGTYNEQFF | TGTGCCAGTACCCTGACAGGAACCTACAATGAGCAGTTCTTC
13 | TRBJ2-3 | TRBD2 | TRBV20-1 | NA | CSAGRDSADTQYF | TGCAGTGCTGGGAGGGATAGCGCAGATACGCAGTATTTT
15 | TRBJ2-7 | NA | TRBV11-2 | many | CASSLDGGALDEQYF | TGTGCCAGCAGCTTAGACGGGGGAGCACTCGACGAGCAGTACTTC
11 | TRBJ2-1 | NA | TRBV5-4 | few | CASTLLGEQFF | TGTGCCAGCACCCTACTCGGTGAGCAGTTCTTC
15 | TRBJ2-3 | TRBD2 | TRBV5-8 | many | CASSKRESGTDTQYF | TGTGCCAGCAGCAAGCGGGAGAGCGGCACAGATACGCAGTATTTT
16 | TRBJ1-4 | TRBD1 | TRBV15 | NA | CATTGQGAQGREKLFF | TGTGCCACCACGGGACAGGGTGCCCAGGGACGGGAAAAACTGTTTTTT
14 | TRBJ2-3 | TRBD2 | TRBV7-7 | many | CASSLAGIGDTQYF | TGTGCTAGCAGCCTAGCGGGAATCGGGGATACGCAGTATTTT
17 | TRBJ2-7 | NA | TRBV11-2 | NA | CASSHWDLGRGSFEQYF | TGTGCCAGCAGCCATTGGGACTTGGGGCGAGGATCCTTTGAGCAGTACTTC
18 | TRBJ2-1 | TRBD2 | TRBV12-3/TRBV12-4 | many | CASSFAGTSGSPGNEQFF | TGTGCCAGCAGTTTCGCCGGGACTAGCGGATCTCCGGGGAATGAGCAGTTCTTC